This TCR beta chain emerged from a study of post-analysis software for immune sequencing data. Looking at the study overall: Multiple sclerosis in the patients followed relapsing-remitting, secondary progressive and progressive-relapsing courses. Study observations and caveats: Normalized Chao1 diversity was significantly reduced in patients versus controls. In patients, TRBV5-6, TRBV5-1 and TRBV20-1 belonged to four or five TRBV segments found more frequently than in controls. Same-batch preparations were strongly co-clustered by F measure.

Carried by the TCR beta cDNA libraries were unique molecular identifiers. A population of roughly 0.9 to 11 million T cells gave rise to about 500,000 cDNA molecules. From the PCR reads, TCRdb called clonotypes with MiXCR, one entry per CDR3 protein. The sample includes approximately 250,000 distinct CDR3 sequences, about 40% seen only once; the top ten take around 5.2%. Trimming took 3 bases from V and 0 from J, leaving 12 bases between them. This CDR3 has 15 residues. Germline V gene lookup returns CDR1 SQVTM and CDR2 ANQGSEA. This clonotype was picked up one time. Its specificity is unknown. The sample was blood. The chain employs TRBV29-1 and TRBJ1-3; a weak D match, TRBD1 (5 bases). This receptor was obtained from a girl between 10 and 17 years old with multiple sclerosis. The CDR3 is CSVDGPGGSGNTIYF. CDR3 DNA: TGCAGCGTTGACGGGCCCGGGGGCTCTGGAAACACCATATATTTT.